This TCR beta chain stems from a study of PD-L1 blockade in urothelial cancer. Overall study context: About 90% of the roughly 30 patients comprised males who had bladder-origin urothelial cancer. The study's findings and limits: Below-median blood TCR clonality before treatment forecast better survival.

Synthetic TCR analog templates were spiked into each PCR. Repertoires were generated with immunoSEQ multiplex PCR, while TCRdb's copy carries only in-frame clones and drops some. The sample holds 100,000 to 150,000 clones; about 82% are singletons and the top ten take roughly 2.3%. Described time point: peripheral blood 6 weeks after treatment start. Pretreatment and on-treatment samples were taken, numbering 1 to 8 per patient. This clone was recorded only once. Its antigen is unidentified. The clonotype was recovered from a man aged 50-60 years with urothelial cancer. The input for sequencing was PBMCs, taken around atezolizumab (anti-PD-L1) treatment.

The CDR3 DNA sequence: TGTGCCTGGAGCCGGGACAGGTCCGGCAGCTCCTATAATTCACCCCTCCACTTT. Encoded protein: CAWSRDRSGSSYNSPLHF. The V and J genes are TRBV30 and TRBJ1-6; 8 bases are a match to TRBD1. Germline CDR1 reads GTSNPN; CDR2 reads SVGIG (reference sequence). V was clipped by 3 bases and J by 0 bases; unmatched bases: 10. CDR3 length: 18 amino acids.